A selection of T cell receptor beta chains follows, all from one sample in a study of technical replicates of blood from several donors. TCRdb's table, derived via immunoSEQ multiplex PCR, lists solely in-frame clones and lacks some. The sample has 60,000 or so clones, 87% seen once. Sequencing was performed on PBMCs. The source of these receptors is a human donor in good health. Some clones in this sample may be carry-over from other donors' samples. Each CDR3 is given with its conserved first and last residue. The order of the fields is V gene, CDR3 protein.

v_call: TRBV13; cdr3_aa: CASSLEGQANYGYTF
v_call: TRBV7-2; cdr3_aa: CASSQAVGTDTQYF
v_call: TRBV2; cdr3_aa: CASSQDRGLFSYNSPLHF
v_call: TRBV4-3; cdr3_aa: CASSQEILAGGLVETQYF
v_call: TRBV20-1; cdr3_aa: CSARGSGTQYF
v_call: TRBV6-5; cdr3_aa: CASSKTGLEQYF
v_call: TRBV18; cdr3_aa: CASSPGQIYEQYF
v_call: TRBV2; cdr3_aa: CASQTTDTQYF
v_call: TRBV6-5; cdr3_aa: CASSYSTGGPYEQYF
v_call: TRBV15; cdr3_aa: CATRRGAGETQYF
v_call: TRBV9; cdr3_aa: CASSPHVSGSSYEQYF
v_call: TRBV11-2; cdr3_aa: CASSLGAGQIYGYTF
v_call: TRBV25-1; cdr3_aa: CASSRDRGINEQFF
v_call: TRBV7-9; cdr3_aa: CASSLVGHPNTGELFF
v_call: TRBV7-9; cdr3_aa: CASSLFARQGRNTIYF
v_call: TRBV5-1; cdr3_aa: CASSLTAGGPTGELFF
v_call: TRBV7-2; cdr3_aa: CASALGGGPYEQYF
v_call: TRBV5-4; cdr3_aa: CASSLYIGLGSGYTF
v_call: TRBV15; cdr3_aa: CAAGREGLYEQYF
v_call: TRBV7-2; cdr3_aa: CASSLDRVSTEAFF
v_call: TRBV5-1; cdr3_aa: CASSLYTRLAGTYNEQFF
v_call: TRBV5-6; cdr3_aa: CASSWDRANTEAFF
v_call: TRBV11-2; cdr3_aa: CASSPPWPMGSGTDTQYF
v_call: TRBV15; cdr3_aa: CATSRDDLGTQYF
v_call: TRBV2; cdr3_aa: CASRGTGYSNQPQHF
v_call: TRBV7-9; cdr3_aa: CASSHVRDF
v_call: TRBV11-2; cdr3_aa: CASSFPRTGRYTEAFF
v_call: TRBV7-2; cdr3_aa: CASSFVGGPGSEQYF
v_call: TRBV5-4; cdr3_aa: CASSLGQWRGGDEQFF
v_call: TRBV4-3; cdr3_aa: CASSLSPEGLAGVGELFF
v_call: TRBV5-4; cdr3_aa: CATEDRTNEQFF
v_call: TRBV6-1; cdr3_aa: CASRGTTGGETQYF
v_call: TRBV19; cdr3_aa: CAWRVPSSYEQYF
v_call: TRBV5-1; cdr3_aa: CASSLGLAGGFTDTQYF
v_call: TRBV7-8; cdr3_aa: CASSHRRVGGEKLFF
v_call: TRBV10-3; cdr3_aa: CAISDTSDYEQYF
v_call: TRBV4-2; cdr3_aa: CASSHGTSGGPRHEQFF
v_call: TRBV7-9; cdr3_aa: CASSLGGAGANVLTF
v_call: TRBV5-4; cdr3_aa: CASSIRGQGLEQYF
v_call: TRBV6-1; cdr3_aa: CASSEPRGIGNQPQHF
v_call: TRBV18; cdr3_aa: CASSPSGGRTEAFF
v_call: TRBV30; cdr3_aa: CAWSPGGTIYGYTF
v_call: TRBV10-3; cdr3_aa: CAISGDRGPYEQYF
v_call: TRBV5-1; cdr3_aa: CASSPEDLGATQYF
v_call: TRBV6-6; cdr3_aa: CASYGADRGGTGELFF
v_call: TRBV2; cdr3_aa: CASRMAGRGWEQYF
v_call: TRBV2; cdr3_aa: CASSERQGANQPQHF